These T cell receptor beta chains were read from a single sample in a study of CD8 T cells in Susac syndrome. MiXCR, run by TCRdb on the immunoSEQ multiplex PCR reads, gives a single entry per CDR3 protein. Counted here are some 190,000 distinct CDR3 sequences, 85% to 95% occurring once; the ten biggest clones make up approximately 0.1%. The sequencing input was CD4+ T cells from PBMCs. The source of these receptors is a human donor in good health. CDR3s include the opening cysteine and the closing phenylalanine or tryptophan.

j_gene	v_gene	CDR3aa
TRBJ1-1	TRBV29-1	CSVLPNTEAFF
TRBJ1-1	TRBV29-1	CSALRVLDTEAFF
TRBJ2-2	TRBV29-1	CSVATTGAGELFF
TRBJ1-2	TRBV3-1	CASSQGTGDYTF
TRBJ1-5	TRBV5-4	CASSFGYNQPQHF
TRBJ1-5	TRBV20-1	CSASPGEHF
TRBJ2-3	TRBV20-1	CSARLGEPTDTQYF
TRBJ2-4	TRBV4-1	CASSPEANIQYF
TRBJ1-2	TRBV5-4	CASSLAGAQNYGYTF
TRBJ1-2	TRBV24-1	CATSDSVLGDGYTF
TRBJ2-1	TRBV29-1	CSVEETGGRQQFF
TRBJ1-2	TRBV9	CASSVDRGLYGYTF
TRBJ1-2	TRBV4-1	CASSQDLQGFGYTF
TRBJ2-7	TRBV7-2	CASSTRTATYEQYF
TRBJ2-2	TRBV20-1	CSAKKSTGELFF
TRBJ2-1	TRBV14	CASSLRLSSYNEQFF
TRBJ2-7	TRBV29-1	CSVESPRVGQYF
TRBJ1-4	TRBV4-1	CASSQASRGNEKLFF
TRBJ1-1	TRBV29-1	CSVGGGDTEAFF
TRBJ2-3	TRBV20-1	CSASDGRSGTDTQYF
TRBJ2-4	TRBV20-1	CSASYGTARNIQYF
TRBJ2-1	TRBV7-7	CASSLARGSAEQFF
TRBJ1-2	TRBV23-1	CASSQPGGHYGYTF
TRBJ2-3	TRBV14	CASSQATMQYF
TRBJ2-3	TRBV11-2	CASSRTSENTDTQYF
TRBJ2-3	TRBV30	CAWSAWRAANTDTQYF
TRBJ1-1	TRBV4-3	CASSQDARQGNTEAFF